This TCR beta chain was obtained from a study of CD4 and CD8 cells across lung adenocarcinoma regions (dated by TCRdb to 2016 to 2018). Regarding the study in general: The study examined intratumor heterogeneity of the T cell receptor repertoire by comparing tumor centers with tumor margins.

Library generation was performed with PCR. The data were produced on a HiSeq X Ten. TCRdb redid the processing of the public reads, applying fastp at Q25 and MiXCR, and retained in-frame beta chains. Duplicate CDR3 protein sequences are folded into a single record with the most common DNA and genes. The sample table records about 12,000 distinct CDR3 sequences; over 45% of these occur just once. Together, the top ten hold less than 30% of the sample. The donors were patients who had localized lung adenocarcinoma, which is a subtype of non-small cell lung cancer. These samples came from the margins of localized lung adenocarcinomas. For TCR repertoire analysis, CD8+ T cells from tumor tissue were profiled apart from CD4+ T cells. V trim: 4 bases; J trim: 7 bases; unmatched bases: 4. Measured from the cysteine to the phenylalanine, the CDR3 is 13 residues long. Only the CDR3 part of the read is kept: 39 bases, read in frame from the first base. CDR1 and CDR2 are read off the germline V gene as MNHNS and SASEGT.

Worth noting for this clonotype: This clone's antigen is unknown. No much larger clone exists at a distance of one base, and base qualities are not known.

Source material: CD8+ T cells from the margin of a lung tumor. The sample's cell subset or site label, in plain terms: tumor margin region. The receptor comes from a male donor with lung adenocarcinoma. The CD4 and CD8 labels of this study may be unreliable. The V gene is TRBV6-1 and the J gene is TRBJ2-1, and 7 bases in between align with TRBD1. The CDR3 sequence is CASSASRGNEQFF. The nucleotide sequence reads as follows: TGTGCCAGCAGTGCATCCAGGGGGAATGAGCAGTTCTTC.